This section outlines one T cell receptor (beta chain) sequence together with its context. Its specificity is unknown. Germline CDR1 MGHDK, CDR2 SYGVNS. The CDR3 spans 17 residues. J lost 4 bases, V lost 10 bases, and 19 bases had no gene match. The patients had HPV-negative, locally advanced oral cavity squamous cell carcinoma. The record originates from a study of neoadjuvant anti-PD-1 for oral cavity cancer. In the study overall: Patients without progression got a fourth dose around day 43. General study points: Each response group had just a few patients in TCR analyses.

Data came from immunoSEQ multiplex PCR; TCRdb stores just in-frame clones and leaves some out. The sample carries around 6,500 clones, 65% to 85% recorded once. The sequence was collected from a person aged 35 to 85 with oral cavity squamous cell carcinoma. The chain carries TRBV25-1 and TRBJ1-1; TRBD1 aligns across 9 bases. The sequencing here drew on PBMCs, taken before nivolumab (anti-PD-1) treatment. This CDR3 is CATERGFGTGSITEAFF. As DNA, the CDR3 is TGTGCCACCGAGAGGGGATTTGGGACAGGGTCTATCACTGAAGCTTTCTTT.